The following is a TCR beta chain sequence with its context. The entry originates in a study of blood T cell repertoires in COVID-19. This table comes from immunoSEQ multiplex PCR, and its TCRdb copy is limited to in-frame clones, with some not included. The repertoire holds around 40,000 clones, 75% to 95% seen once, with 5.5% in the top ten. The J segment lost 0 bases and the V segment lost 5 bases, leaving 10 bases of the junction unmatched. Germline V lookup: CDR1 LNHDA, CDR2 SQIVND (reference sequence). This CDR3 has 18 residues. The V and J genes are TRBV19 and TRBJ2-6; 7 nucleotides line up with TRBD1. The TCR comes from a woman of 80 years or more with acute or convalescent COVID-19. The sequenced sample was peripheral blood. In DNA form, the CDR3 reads TGTGCCAGTAGTTACAGGGGCCAAGAAAGCTCTGGGGCCAACGTCCTGACTTTC. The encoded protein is CASSYRGQESSGANVLTF.